A selection of T cell receptor beta chains follows, all from one sample in a study of shared clonotypes between healthy human individuals. Measured with immunoSEQ multiplex PCR; TCRdb has only the in-frame clones, and not every one. Among about 2.2 million clones, 85% to 95% were seen once, and the ten largest hold around 1.8%. Sequenced sample: naive CD8+ T cells from PBMCs. The receptors come from a young man in good health. Some clones in this sample may be carry-over from other donors' samples. Each CDR3 is given with its conserved first and last residue. D genes are given only for firm matches. Size values are once, few and many counts, or a class for expanded clones, and some rows have none.

J gene: TRBJ2-7
clone size: once
V gene: TRBV27
D gene: .
CDR3 protein: CASSNIGGWGAEQYF
CDR3 DNA: TGTGCCAGCAGCAACATAGGGGGATGGGGCGCCGAGCAGTACTTC

J gene: TRBJ2-3
clone size: .
V gene: TRBV5-4
D gene: TRBD2
CDR3 protein: CASSLWREKDTQYF
CDR3 DNA: TGTGCCAGCAGCTTGTGGCGGGAGAAGGATACGCAGTATTTT

J gene: TRBJ1-1
clone size: .
V gene: TRBV7-6
D gene: TRBD1
CDR3 protein: CASSGRTGKTEAFF
CDR3 DNA: TGTGCCAGCAGCGGACGGACAGGGAAGACTGAAGCTTTCTTT

J gene: TRBJ2-2
clone size: .
V gene: TRBV5-1
D gene: .
CDR3 protein: CASSFSQLPGELFF
CDR3 DNA: TGCGCCAGCAGCTTTTCACAGTTGCCCGGGGAGCTGTTTTTT

J gene: TRBJ1-1
clone size: .
V gene: TRBV27
D gene: .
CDR3 protein: CASSLGSYTEAFF
CDR3 DNA: TGTGCCAGCAGCCTTGGGAGTTACACTGAAGCTTTCTTT

J gene: TRBJ2-7
clone size: .
V gene: TRBV27
D gene: TRBD1
CDR3 protein: CASSFQGATYEQYF
CDR3 DNA: TGTGCCAGCAGTTTTCAGGGGGCAACCTACGAGCAGTACTTC

J gene: TRBJ2-6
clone size: once
V gene: TRBV29-1
D gene: .
CDR3 protein: CSVAGGGAFSGANVLTF
CDR3 DNA: TGCAGCGTTGCTGGCGGGGGCGCATTCTCTGGGGCCAACGTCCTGACTTTC

J gene: TRBJ1-2
clone size: .
V gene: TRBV7-9
D gene: .
CDR3 protein: CASSWTDAYGYTF
CDR3 DNA: TGTGCCAGCAGCTGGACTGATGCCTATGGCTACACCTTC

J gene: TRBJ2-1
clone size: .
V gene: TRBV7-3
D gene: .
CDR3 protein: CASSLRTVSYNEQFF
CDR3 DNA: TGTGCCAGCAGTCTCCGGACGGTCTCCTACAATGAGCAGTTCTTC

J gene: TRBJ2-7
clone size: .
V gene: TRBV4-2
D gene: TRBD2
CDR3 protein: CASSRSSSGASYEQYF
CDR3 DNA: TGTGCCAGCAGCCGGAGCTCTAGCGGAGCATCCTACGAGCAGTACTTC

J gene: TRBJ1-1
clone size: .
V gene: TRBV27
D gene: .
CDR3 protein: CASSLSWTANTEAFF
CDR3 DNA: TGTGCCAGCAGTTTATCGTGGACAGCGAACACTGAAGCTTTCTTT

J gene: TRBJ2-3
clone size: once
V gene: TRBV4-2
D gene: TRBD2
CDR3 protein: CASSQTPGLANTDTQYF
CDR3 DNA: TGTGCCAGCAGCCAAACCCCCGGACTAGCTAACACAGATACGCAGTATTTT

J gene: TRBJ2-1
clone size: .
V gene: TRBV4-3
D gene: TRBD2
CDR3 protein: CASSQDAGLAGSNEQFF
CDR3 DNA: TGCGCCAGCAGCCAAGACGCGGGACTAGCGGGATCGAATGAGCAGTTCTTC

J gene: TRBJ2-7
clone size: .
V gene: TRBV2
D gene: .
CDR3 protein: CASSEEGLDYEQYF
CDR3 DNA: TGTGCCAGCAGTGAGGAGGGCTTAGACTACGAGCAGTACTTC

J gene: TRBJ2-3
clone size: .
V gene: TRBV5-1
D gene: TRBD2
CDR3 protein: CASSPWGRAADTQYF
CDR3 DNA: TGCGCCAGCAGCCCCTGGGGGAGGGCGGCAGATACGCAGTATTTT

J gene: TRBJ2-7
clone size: .
V gene: TRBV28
D gene: .
CDR3 protein: CASSLQPGEYYEQYF
CDR3 DNA: TGTGCCAGCAGTTTACAACCGGGAGAATACTACGAGCAGTACTTC

J gene: TRBJ1-2
clone size: .
V gene: TRBV19
D gene: .
CDR3 protein: CASGGQTRTSEGYTF
CDR3 DNA: TGTGCCAGCGGTGGACAGACCAGGACCAGTGAGGGCTACACCTTC

J gene: TRBJ2-7
clone size: .
V gene: TRBV10-3
D gene: .
CDR3 protein: CAISESTLVGEQYF
CDR3 DNA: TGTGCCATCAGTGAGTCCACCCTAGTCGGCGAGCAGTACTTC

J gene: TRBJ2-7
clone size: .
V gene: TRBV7-9
D gene: .
CDR3 protein: CASSPGLVFYEQYF
CDR3 DNA: TGTGCCAGCAGCCCTGGACTTGTATTCTACGAGCAGTACTTC

J gene: TRBJ1-2
clone size: .
V gene: TRBV9
D gene: TRBD1
CDR3 protein: CASSVARDSANYGYTF
CDR3 DNA: TGTGCCAGCAGCGTAGCGCGGGACAGCGCTAACTATGGCTACACCTTC

J gene: TRBJ2-3
clone size: .
V gene: TRBV7-2
D gene: .
CDR3 protein: CASSSRGVPSTDTQYF
CDR3 DNA: TGTGCCAGCAGCTCACGAGGGGTCCCTAGCACAGATACGCAGTATTTT

J gene: TRBJ2-7
clone size: .
V gene: TRBV7-8
D gene: .
CDR3 protein: CASSPALVPGTYEQYF
CDR3 DNA: TGTGCCAGCAGCCCAGCCCTAGTTCCGGGGACCTACGAGCAGTACTTC

J gene: TRBJ2-6
clone size: once
V gene: TRBV7-8
D gene: .
CDR3 protein: CASSPRRGYSGANVLTF
CDR3 DNA: TGTGCCAGCAGCCCTCGGAGGGGGTACTCTGGGGCCAACGTCCTGACTTTC

J gene: TRBJ2-7
clone size: .
V gene: TRBV7-9
D gene: .
CDR3 protein: CASSLGELYEQYF
CDR3 DNA: TGTGCCAGCAGCTTAGGAGAGCTTTACGAGCAGTACTTC

J gene: TRBJ2-2
clone size: .
V gene: TRBV28
D gene: .
CDR3 protein: CASRLIQGSGELFF
CDR3 DNA: TGTGCCAGCAGACTTATACAGGGATCCGGGGAGCTGTTTTTT

J gene: TRBJ2-2
clone size: .
V gene: TRBV7-9
D gene: .
CDR3 protein: CASSLTQTGFGELFF
CDR3 DNA: TGTGCCAGCAGCTTAACCCAGACAGGTTTTGGGGAGCTGTTTTTT

J gene: TRBJ2-1
clone size: .
V gene: TRBV19
D gene: .
CDR3 protein: CASTADNEQFF
CDR3 DNA: TGTGCCAGTACCGCAGACAATGAGCAGTTCTTC

J gene: TRBJ2-3
clone size: .
V gene: TRBV7-9
D gene: TRBD2
CDR3 protein: CASSLVAQRGAQYF
CDR3 DNA: TGTGCCAGCAGCTTAGTGGCCCAGCGGGGGGCGCAGTATTTT

J gene: TRBJ2-3
clone size: .
V gene: TRBV9
D gene: TRBD2
CDR3 protein: CASSNGRGGSTDTQYF
CDR3 DNA: TGTGCCAGCAGCAACGGACGCGGGGGAAGCACAGATACGCAGTATTTT

J gene: TRBJ2-7
clone size: .
V gene: TRBV4-2
D gene: .
CDR3 protein: CASSQDSRGPSYEQYF
CDR3 DNA: TGTGCCAGCAGCCAAGATTCCAGGGGACCCTCCTACGAGCAGTACTTC

J gene: TRBJ2-7
clone size: .
V gene: TRBV6-1
D gene: .
CDR3 protein: CASSGGHTEGYEQYF
CDR3 DNA: TGTGCCAGCAGTGGGGGACACACGGAGGGCTACGAGCAGTACTTC

J gene: TRBJ2-2
clone size: .
V gene: TRBV28
D gene: .
CDR3 protein: CASLGTRNTGELFF
CDR3 DNA: TGTGCCAGCCTCGGGACTCGGAACACCGGGGAGCTGTTTTTT

J gene: TRBJ1-2
clone size: .
V gene: TRBV7-9
D gene: .
CDR3 protein: CASSFGRAGDGYTF
CDR3 DNA: TGTGCCAGCAGCTTCGGCAGGGCGGGTGATGGCTACACCTTC

J gene: TRBJ2-3
clone size: .
V gene: TRBV27
D gene: .
CDR3 protein: CASSLAERSTDTQYF
CDR3 DNA: TGTGCCAGCAGTTTAGCTGAACGTAGCACAGATACGCAGTATTTT

J gene: TRBJ2-1
clone size: once
V gene: TRBV28
D gene: .
CDR3 protein: CASTHYNEQFF
CDR3 DNA: TGTGCCAGCACCCACTACAATGAGCAGTTCTTC

J gene: TRBJ2-2
clone size: once
V gene: TRBV7-9
D gene: TRBD2
CDR3 protein: CASSSTLAGLNTGELFF
CDR3 DNA: TGTGCCAGCAGCTCGACCTTAGCGGGTCTAAACACCGGGGAGCTGTTTTTT

J gene: TRBJ1-2
clone size: .
V gene: TRBV19
D gene: .
CDR3 protein: CASSIGQHYGYTF
CDR3 DNA: TGTGCCAGTAGTATAGGGCAGCACTATGGCTACACCTTC

J gene: TRBJ2-5
clone size: .
V gene: TRBV11-3
D gene: .
CDR3 protein: CASSLDPSETQYF
CDR3 DNA: TGTGCCAGCAGCTTAGATCCTTCGGAGACCCAGTACTTC

J gene: TRBJ2-7
clone size: .
V gene: TRBV7-9
D gene: TRBD2
CDR3 protein: CASSPLLTSGYEQYF
CDR3 DNA: TGTGCCAGCAGCCCGCTCCTGACTAGCGGATACGAGCAGTACTTC

J gene: TRBJ1-1
clone size: .
V gene: TRBV25-1
D gene: TRBD1
CDR3 protein: CASSESGDRGIMNTEAFF
CDR3 DNA: TGTGCCAGCAGTGAAAGTGGGGACAGGGGCATCATGAACACTGAAGCTTTCTTT

J gene: TRBJ2-6
clone size: .
V gene: TRBV27
D gene: .
CDR3 protein: CASSPLGPSGANVLTF
CDR3 DNA: TGTGCCAGCAGTCCCCTCGGCCCCTCTGGGGCCAACGTCCTGACTTTC

J gene: TRBJ2-7
clone size: .
V gene: TRBV27
D gene: .
CDR3 protein: CASSRVRHLTPPYEQYF
CDR3 DNA: TGTGCCAGCAGTAGAGTAAGGCATCTAACTCCTCCCTACGAGCAGTACTTC

J gene: TRBJ2-1
clone size: .
V gene: TRBV7-9
D gene: .
CDR3 protein: CASSSWTYSYNEQFF
CDR3 DNA: TGTGCCAGCAGCTCTTGGACTTACTCCTACAATGAGCAGTTCTTC